The 27 T cell receptor beta chains reported below all come from one sample, sequenced in a study of T-cell memory formation after mild COVID-19 (dated by TCRdb to the early 2020s). Library preparation was by 5' RACE. Instrument used: Illumina NovaSeq 6000. The public reads were quality trimmed at Q25 with fastp and then assembled into clones with MiXCR by TCRdb, keeping productive beta chains. Rows matching on CDR3 protein sequence are summarized as one entry with the most common DNA and genes. The sample yields more than 250,000 distinct CDR3 sequences; 18% were counted once. The biggest ten clones account for 23% of the sample. The sample taken for sequencing was PBMCs or a T cell subset sorted from them (not recorded which). The receptors here all came from a man in his late teens or twenties who had mild COVID-19 (a few samples of this study predate the infection). The sample titles of this study are shuffled in the database, so cell type and time point are left out; the donor was told from shared clones.

This chain joins TRBV18 and TRBJ2-1; TRBD2 matches at 11 bases. The CDR3 runs 18 residues. V dropped 1 base and J dropped 7; count of bases not matched to a gene: 12. Per germline, CDR1 KGHSH and CDR2 LQKENI. This CDR3 reads CASSPLALLAGAENEQFF. CDR3 coding DNA: TGTGCCAGCTCACCACTCGCACTACTAGCGGGGGCGGAGAATGAGCAGTTCTTC.

The chain links TRBV7-2 to TRBJ2-1; perhaps TRBD2 as D (5 bases). Germline V gene sequence: CDR1 SGHTA, CDR2 FQGNSA. The length of the CDR3 is 14 residues. V dropped 4 bases and J dropped 9 bases, with 16 bases sitting between them. The CDR3 reads CASSSRTGYGEQFF. The CDR3 DNA reads as TGTGCCAGCAGCTCCCGGACGGGGTATGGTGAGCAGTTCTTC.

This chain joins TRBV7-9 and TRBJ1-1; D ambiguous. Trimming took 3 bases from V and 1 from J, leaving 9 bases between them. The CDR3 totals 14 residues. Germline values: CDR1 SEHNR, CDR2 FQNEAQ (reference sequence). The CDR3 reads CASSLAQRNTEAFF. The DNA for the CDR3 is TGTGCCAGCAGCTTGGCGCAGCGGAACACTGAAGCTTTCTTT. Using reference TRBV7-9 and TRBJ1-1 for the parts outside the CDR3, the full variable domain is DTGVSQNPRHKITKRGQNVTFRCDPISEHNRLYWYRQTLGQGPEFLTYFQNEAQLEKSRLLSDRFSAERPKGSFSTLEIQRTEQGDSAMYLCASSLAQRNTEAFFGQGTRLTVV.

This clonotype showed up just a few times. The chain couples TRBV11-2 to TRBJ2-1, with D possibly matching TRBD2 (6 bases). The germline V and J ends were trimmed by 5 bases and 6 bases, with 11 bases remaining between them. Germline V gene sequence: CDR1 SGHAT, CDR2 FQNNGV. There are 13 residues in the CDR3. This CDR3 reads CASSNSGGNEQFF. CDR3 DNA: TGTGCCAGCAGCAATTCCGGGGGCAATGAGCAGTTCTTC.

This clonotype was counted between two and nine times. V gene TRBV5-1 combines with J gene TRBJ2-6; TRBD1 might be the D (6 bases). Trimming removed 5 bases at V and 4 bases at J, with 16 bases between. Germline V lookup: CDR1 SGHRS, CDR2 YFSETQ. The CDR3 has 16 amino acids. CDR3 nucleotide sequence: TGCGCCAGCAGGAGTCTGGGGGCAGGAGGGGCCAACGTCCTGACTTTC. Encoded protein: CASRSLGAGGANVLTF.

This chain links TRBV2 with TRBJ2-1, with D perhaps assigned TRBD1 or TRBD2 (6 bases each). The CDR3 length is 13 residues. V dropped 7 bases and J dropped 4 bases, with 11 bases sitting between them. Looked up from germline, CDR1 is SNHLY and CDR2 is FYNNEI. CDR3 in amino acids: CASTGARYNEQFF. In DNA, the CDR3 is TGTGCCAGCACGGGGGCAAGGTACAATGAGCAGTTCTTC.

J is TRBJ2-7 and V is TRBV27; D not certain. Trimming stripped 5 bases from V and 6 bases from J, with 17 bases between. CDR3 length equals 14 residues. The germline V gene encodes CDR1 MNHEY and CDR2 SMNVEV (reference sequence). The chain's CDR3 is CASSPRTVVAEQYF. The DNA for the CDR3 is TGTGCCAGCAGTCCGAGGACGGTAGTCGCCGAGCAGTACTTC.

For this clonotype: A much larger clone differs by one base, so this may be a read error. CDR3 DNA sequence: TGTGCCAGCAGCCGGGCCATAGCGTCGCCGTCCTCTGGAAACACCATATATTTT. It specifies CASSRAIASPSSGNTIYF. The chain recombines TRBV7-2 with TRBJ1-3; D remains unclear. Germline V gives CDR1 SGHTA, CDR2 FQGNSA. The CDR3 is 18 residues long. V was pared by 5 bases and J by 0 bases, with 20 bases between.

The table lists this clonotype with many counts. The CDR3 region has the DNA TGCAGTGGCACGGGGGGGCTGGGCTACAATGAGCAGTTCTTC. This translates into CSGTGGLGYNEQFF. The V and J genes are TRBV20-1 and TRBJ2-1, with TRBD2 matching over 8 bases. The CDR3 is 14 amino acids. Germline CDR1 reads DFQATT; CDR2 reads SNEGSKA (reference sequence). The V segment lost 7 bases and the J segment 3 bases; nucleotides outside the gene matches: 8.

The table lists this clonotype with many counts. V is TRBV5-1 and J is TRBJ2-5, with TRBD1 matching 7 bases. Trimming at V came to 0 bases and at J to 5 bases, leaving 7 bases not matched to a gene. The CDR3 spans 15 residues. Germline CDR1 is SGHRS and CDR2 is YFSETQ. The CDR3 DNA sequence: TGCGCCAGCAGCTTGGCTACAGGGGCTGGGGAGACCCAGTACTTC. Translation: CASSLATGAGETQYF. Full variable domain (missing parts from reference TRBV5-1 and TRBJ2-5): KAGVTQTPRYLIKTRGQQVTLSCSPISGHRSVSWYQQTPGQGLQFLFEYFSETQRNKGNFPGRFSGRQFSNSRSEMNVSTLELGDSALYLCASSLATGAGETQYFGPGTRLLVL.

This clonotype was seen a handful of times. The chain is built from TRBV7-9 and TRBJ2-1; TRBD1 or TRBD2 may be the D gene (5 bases each). Germline V gives CDR1 SEHNR, CDR2 FQNEAQ (reference sequence). The CDR3 is made up of 18 amino acids. V was clipped by 2 bases and J by 9 bases, with 26 bases between them. CDR3 DNA sequence: TGTGCCAGCAGCTTATCACGGGCTGCAGGGTCCCCTGCGGGTGAGCAGTTCTTC. Amino acids: CASSLSRAAGSPAGEQFF.

This clonotype was seen only a few times. J is TRBJ2-5 and V is TRBV7-2, with D unclear. Germline CDR1 is SGHTA and CDR2 is FQGNSA. CDR3 length: 12 residues. The V end was cut by 5 bases, the J end by 6 bases, with 10 bases between. The CDR3 region has the DNA TGTGCCAGCAGCCGAGTGGTCAAGACCCAGTACTTC. The encoded protein is CASSRVVKTQYF.

J is TRBJ2-1 and V is TRBV5-1; 11 bases match TRBD2. The V and J ends lost 5 bases and 12 bases, in that order; junction bases with no gene match: 7. The CDR3 length is 13 residues. Germline assignment: CDR1 SGHRS and CDR2 YFSETQ. In nucleotides, the CDR3 is TGCGCCAGCAGACTAGCGGGGGCATTGGGGCAGTTCTTC. It codes for CASRLAGALGQFF.

This chain connects TRBV11-2 to TRBJ2-7, with D perhaps matching TRBD2 (6 bases). CDR3 length: 17 amino acids. Trimming left V 5 bases short and J 2 bases short, with 22 bases between. The germline CDR1 and CDR2 sequences are SGHAT and FQNNGV. CDR3 DNA: TGTGCCAGCAGCCCCCCCATAGGAAGGAGGGAGGCCTACGAGCAGTACTTC. It is translated as CASSPPIGRREAYEQYF.

V gene TRBV14 combines with J gene TRBJ1-1; no firm D call. The V and J ends lost 4 bases and 7 bases respectively, with 16 bases between them. The CDR3 is 14 residues long. Germline V CDR1 and CDR2: SGHDN, FVKESK. For the CDR3, the DNA is TGTGCCAGCAGCCCGACCGCCGTAGGAGGTGAAGCTTTCTTT. This gives the protein CASSPTAVGGEAFF.

This clonotype has just a few counts. V usage is TRBV7-9 and J usage is TRBJ1-1; D gene uncertain. With 3 bases removed from V and 1 base from J, the gap between germline ends came to 12 bases. The CDR3 consists of 15 residues. Per germline, CDR1 SEHNR and CDR2 FQNEAQ (reference sequence). CDR3 sequence: CASSLSSAENTEAFF. The CDR3 DNA is TGTGCCAGCAGCTTGAGTTCCGCGGAGAACACTGAAGCTTTCTTT.

The sample holds one count of this clonotype. V gene TRBV20-1 combines with J gene TRBJ1-6; 9 bases line up with TRBD1. Per the germline V gene, CDR1 is DFQATT and CDR2 is SNEGSKA (reference sequence). The CDR3 sequence is 16 residues long. Trimming took 4 bases from V and 9 from J; bases not matched to a gene: 13. The CDR3 sequence is CSATRGIGQGFSPLHF. CDR3 coding DNA: TGCAGTGCTACCCGGGGGATAGGACAGGGGTTTTCACCCCTCCACTTT.

The V gene is TRBV5-1, the J gene TRBJ2-3, with TRBD2 matching 13 bases. V lost 0 bases to trimming and J lost 2 bases; unmatched junction nucleotides: 9. The V gene's germline CDR1 is SGHRS and CDR2 YFSETQ. The CDR3 length is 19 residues. The CDR3 DNA sequence: TGCGCCAGCAGCTTGGTTCAACGCGGACTAGCGGGGGACACAGATACGCAGTATTTT. Amino acid sequence: CASSLVQRGLAGDTDTQYF.

The J gene is TRBJ2-7, the V gene TRBV21-1; the D call of TRBD1 is as the table states it, not checked on the DNA. TRBV21-1 is flagged as a pseudogene. This CDR3 region has 14 residues. The CDR3 spells CASSKWGDRYEQYF. As DNA, the CDR3 is TGTGCCAGCAGCAAATGGGGGGACAGGTACGAGCAGTACTTC.

The rearrangement joins TRBV12-5 to TRBJ2-1; D gene unclear. Germline assignment: CDR1 LGHNT and CDR2 FRNRAP. The CDR3 runs 14 residues. V dropped 1 base and J dropped 8 bases, with 12 bases sitting between them. The CDR3 is CASGLEGAVDEQFF. CDR3 in DNA: TGTGCTAGTGGTTTGGAGGGTGCGGTCGATGAGCAGTTCTTC.

This clonotype was seen only a few times. This rearrangement joins TRBV7-2 to TRBJ2-1; D remains ambiguous. Germline values: CDR1 SGHTA, CDR2 FQGNSA. CDR3 length equals 13 residues. With 3 bases removed from V and 6 bases from J, the gap between germline ends came to 9 bases. The DNA for the CDR3 is TGTGCCAGCAGCTTCAGTTACGGCAATGAGCAGTTCTTC. Its protein product is CASSFSYGNEQFF.

This clonotype has just one count. V and J are TRBV7-8 and TRBJ2-1; TRBD2 agrees at 7 bases. The CDR3 runs to 14 residues. V shed 5 bases, J shed 6 bases, and the junction held 7 bases outside the gene matches. The germline CDR1 and CDR2 sequences are SGHVS and FQNEAQ. The chain's CDR3 is CASSQSGTFNEQFF. The CDR3 nucleotides read TGTGCCAGCAGCCAAAGCGGGACTTTCAATGAGCAGTTCTTC.

This clonotype was counted only a few times. The J gene is TRBJ1-1, the V gene TRBV18, with a possible D match to TRBD1 (6 bases). Looked up from germline, CDR1 is KGHSH and CDR2 is LQKENI. CDR3 size: 13 residues. The V end lost 4 bases, the J end lost 3 bases, and 9 bases lay between the germline ends. The CDR3 bases are TGTGCCAGCTCACGGGACAAGGACACTGAAGCTTTCTTT. It yields the protein CASSRDKDTEAFF.

This clonotype was detected only a few times. This chain uses TRBV7-8 with TRBJ2-2; D not certain. V gave up 2 bases and J gave up 0 bases, with 7 bases separating them. In germline, CDR1 is SGHVS, CDR2 FQNEAQ. The CDR3 sequence is 15 residues long. CDR3 DNA sequence: TGTGCCAGCAGCTTATACACTCCGAACACCGGGGAGCTGTTTTTT. Its protein is CASSLYTPNTGELFF.

The table lists this clonotype with many counts. This rearrangement joins TRBV12-3 or TRBV12-4 to TRBJ1-4; D remains unclear. V lost 3 bases and J 3 bases, leaving 8 bases between the germline ends. The CDR3 length is 14 residues. CDR3 residues: CASSFWGSNEKLFF. CDR3 nucleotides: TGTGCCAGCAGTTTTTGGGGATCTAATGAAAAACTGTTTTTT.

The table lists this clonotype with many counts. J is TRBJ1-5 and V is TRBV7-2; D unclear. This CDR3 has 15 amino acids. Trimming shortened V by 3 bases and J by 0 bases, and 9 bases separated the two germline ends. The germline V gene encodes CDR1 SGHTA and CDR2 FQGNSA. The DNA for the CDR3 is TGTGCCAGCAGCTTGGAAGTTTATAGCAATCAGCCCCAGCATTTT. Translating gives CASSLEVYSNQPQHF.

The chain is built from TRBV7-9 and TRBJ1-1; 9 nucleotides align to TRBD1. The CDR3 consists of 17 residues. Germline values: CDR1 SEHNR, CDR2 FQNEAQ (reference sequence). With V trimmed by 5 bases and J by 0 bases, 10 bases remained unmatched. CDR3 sequence: CASSAPLGQGLNTEAFF. DNA of the CDR3: TGTGCCAGCAGCGCTCCATTAGGACAGGGGCTGAACACTGAAGCTTTCTTT.